The rows below give T cell receptor beta chains drawn from one sample of a study of high-grade serous ovarian cancer treatment subgroups. Sequenced by immunoSEQ multiplex PCR; TCRdb stores in-frame clones only, minus some. The data contain roughly 3,000 clones, 63% of them singletons. Specimen: tumor tissue. All receptors derive from a human donor with high-grade serous ovarian cancer. The CDR3 runs from the conserved cysteine through the conserved F or W. D genes are given only for firm matches. Some rows mark clone size as missing; the rest say once, few, many or name a class of expanded clone.

j_call v_call d_call clone_size cdr3_nt cdr3_aa
TRBJ2-2 TRBV7-9 NA NA TGTGCCAGCAGCTTAGGCCCCGGACCAACCGGGGAGCTGTTTTTT CASSLGPGPTGELFF
TRBJ1-5 TRBV5-8 TRBD1 NA TGTAGTCTGCCAGCAGCTTGGAAGGGGGCTGAAAATCAGCCCCAGCATTTT CSLPAAWKGAENQPQHF
TRBJ2-5 TRBV6-5 NA once TGTGCCAGCAGCACACCTCGGACAGAGGAGACCCAGTACTTC CASSTPRTEETQYF
TRBJ1-6 TRBV11-2 NA NA TGTGCCAGCAGCATTAGTTCGGGTAATTCACCCCTCCACTTT CASSISSGNSPLHF
TRBJ2-2 TRBV19 NA NA TGTGCCAGTAGCGAGACTAGAAACACCGGGGAGCTGTTTTTT CASSETRNTGELFF
TRBJ2-5 TRBV15 NA NA TGTGCCACCAGCAGGAACACCGAGTACCAAGAGACCCAGTACTTC CATSRNTEYQETQYF
TRBJ2-5 TRBV7-8 NA few TGTGCCAGCAGCTTTACTCGGGGGCTGGCCCAGTACTTC CASSFTRGLAQYF
TRBJ2-7 TRBV7-9 TRBD1 NA TGTGCCAGCAGCTTAAGGGGGCGAGAAAACTACGAGCAGTACTTC CASSLRGRENYEQYF
TRBJ2-7 TRBV11-2 NA large TGTGCCAGCAGCTTAGCGGTCTCCTACGAGCAGTACTTC CASSLAVSYEQYF
TRBJ1-2 TRBV21-1 NA NA TGTGCCAGCAGCAAAGCCCAGGGGTGCTATGGCTACACCTTC CASSKAQGCYGYTF
TRBJ1-1 TRBV11-3 NA few TGTGCCAGCAGCTCCAGAAACGAGGTGAACACTGAAGCTTTCTTT CASSSRNEVNTEAFF
TRBJ1-1 TRBV27 NA NA TGTGCCAGCAGGGAATGGGGCCCGAACACTGAAGCTTTCTTT CASREWGPNTEAFF
TRBJ2-3 TRBV11-3 TRBD2 medium-sized TGTGCCAGCAGCTCCTGGACTAGCGGGGGGATATCAGATACGCAGTATTTT CASSSWTSGGISDTQYF
TRBJ1-3 TRBV30 NA NA TGTGCCTGGGTCGGGGCGGCCTCTGGAAACACCATATATTTT CAWVGAASGNTIYF
TRBJ2-3 TRBV6-4 NA NA TGTGCCAGCAGTCCAACCCTCCAGGGGACGCAGTATTTT CASSPTLQGTQYF
TRBJ2-5 TRBV11-3 TRBD2 few TGTGCCAGCAGCCAAAGGCGGGGGGGCGGGGTGTACCAAGAGACCCAGTACTTC CASSQRRGGGVYQETQYF
TRBJ2-4 TRBV2 NA NA TGTGCCAGCAGGGCCACGGGGAATATTTACGAAAACATTCAGTACTTC CASRATGNIYENIQYF
TRBJ1-5 TRBV11-2 NA NA TGTGCCAGCAGCTTAGGACTCAATCAGCCCCAGCATTTT CASSLGLNQPQHF
TRBJ2-7 TRBV7-2 NA NA TGTGCCAGCAGCTTAACAACCTACGAGCAGTACTTC CASSLTTYEQYF
TRBJ1-1 TRBV9 NA NA TGTGCCAGCAGCGTAGCTCTCGGGCTGAACACTGAAGCTTTCTTT CASSVALGLNTEAFF
TRBJ2-7 TRBV7-2 NA NA TGTGCCAGCAGCGCGAGACAGAGCTACGAGCAGTACTTC CASSARQSYEQYF
TRBJ2-7 TRBV14 TRBD2 NA TGTGCCAGCAGCCAAGGGACTAGATACGAGCAGTACTTC CASSQGTRYEQYF
TRBJ1-2 TRBV19 NA medium-sized TGTGCCGCCCAGGGGTACGGCTACACCTTC CAAQGYGYTF
TRBJ2-7 TRBV7-3 TRBD2 once TGTGCCAGCAGCTTAACGTTGGTAGCGGGGTCCTACGAGCAGTACTTC CASSLTLVAGSYEQYF
TRBJ1-5 TRBV6-5 NA once TGTGCCAGCAGTGAGATTCAGCCCCAGCATTTT CASSEIQPQHF
TRBJ2-7 TRBV5-1 NA NA TGCGCCAGCAGCTTGGAGTGGGGTATGGGTGAGCAGTACTTC CASSLEWGMGEQYF
TRBJ2-3 TRBV7-2 TRBD2 NA TGTGCCAGCAGCTTAGGGCTAGCGGCCCTTAGCACAGATACGCAGTATTTT CASSLGLAALSTDTQYF
TRBJ2-1 TRBV14 NA NA TGTGCCAGCAGCCAGTCCCCGGGGGGCTGGCAGTTCTTC CASSQSPGGWQFF
TRBJ2-3 TRBV5-1 TRBD2 NA TGCGCCAGCAGCTTGGGGGTAGCGGGAGATACGCAGTATTTT CASSLGVAGDTQYF
TRBJ2-1 TRBV13 NA NA TGTGCCAGCAGTTTTTCGGCCTCAAGATTAAATGAGCAGTTCTTC CASSFSASRLNEQFF
TRBJ2-5 TRBV6-6 NA NA TGTGCCAGCAGTTACGACTCCTCACGAGAGACCCAGTACTTC CASSYDSSRETQYF
TRBJ1-6 TRBV5-1 TRBD1 NA TGCGCCAGCAGCCCGACTACAGGGGGCGCACAGCCCCTCCACTTT CASSPTTGGAQPLHF
TRBJ2-1 TRBV9 TRBD2 NA TGTGCCAGCAGCGTAGGACTAGCGGTCGGGGGGCAGTTCTTC CASSVGLAVGGQFF
TRBJ2-5 TRBV5-1 NA NA TGCGCCAGCAGCACCCCGGGACGCCAAGAGACCCAGTACTTC CASSTPGRQETQYF
TRBJ1-2 TRBV10-3 NA NA TGTGCCATCAGTGAGTCTGGAGCAGGGGATGGCTACACCTTC CAISESGAGDGYTF
TRBJ1-2 TRBV4-2 NA NA TGTGCCAGCAGCCTCAGGGACATCCTTTTCTATGGCTACACCTTC CASSLRDILFYGYTF
TRBJ1-1 TRBV18 NA NA TGTGCCAGCTCACCACTGGGAGCGAACGGTGAAGCTTTCTTT CASSPLGANGEAFF
TRBJ2-1 TRBV19 TRBD2 NA TGTGCCAGTAGTATAATCCTAGGACTAGGATCGGGTGAGCAGTTCTTC CASSIILGLGSGEQFF
TRBJ2-6 TRBV11-2 NA few TGTGCCAGCAGCTTAGACCCCAACGCTCCCGGACCTGGGGCCAACGTCCTGACTTTC CASSLDPNAPGPGANVLTF
TRBJ2-4 TRBV19 TRBD2 few TGTGCCAGTAGTCCCAGCCGGACTAGCGGGGGGAAAAACATTCAGTACTTC CASSPSRTSGGKNIQYF
TRBJ1-1 TRBV29-1 TRBD1 NA TGCAGCGGAGAGACAGGGGAGAAGACTGAAGCTTTCTTT CSGETGEKTEAFF
TRBJ2-1 TRBV5-1 TRBD1 NA TGCGCCAGCAGCTTGGAGGGACAGGGGTACAATGAGCAGTTCTTC CASSLEGQGYNEQFF
TRBJ2-5 TRBV5-1 NA NA TGCGCCAGCAGTATCACGCTTCAAGAGACCCAGTACTTC CASSITLQETQYF
TRBJ1-2 TRBV5-5 NA large TGTGCCAGCAGCCTCAGGGACATCCTTTTCTATGGCTACACCTTC CASSLRDILFYGYTF